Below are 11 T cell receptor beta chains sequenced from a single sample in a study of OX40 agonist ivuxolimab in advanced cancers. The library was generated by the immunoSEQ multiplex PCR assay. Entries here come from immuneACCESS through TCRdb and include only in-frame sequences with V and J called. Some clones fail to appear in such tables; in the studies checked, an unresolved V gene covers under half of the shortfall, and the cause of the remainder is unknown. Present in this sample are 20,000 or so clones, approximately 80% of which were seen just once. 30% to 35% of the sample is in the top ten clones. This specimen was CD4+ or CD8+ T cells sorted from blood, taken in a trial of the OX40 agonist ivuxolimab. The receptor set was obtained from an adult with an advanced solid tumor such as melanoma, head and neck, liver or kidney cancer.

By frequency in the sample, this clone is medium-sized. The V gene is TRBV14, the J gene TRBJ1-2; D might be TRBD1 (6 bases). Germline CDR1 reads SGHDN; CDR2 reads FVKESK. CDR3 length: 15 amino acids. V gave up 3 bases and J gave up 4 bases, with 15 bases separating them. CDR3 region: CASSHVQGWSYGYTF. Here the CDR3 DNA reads TGTGCCAGCAGCCACGTACAGGGTTGGAGCTATGGCTACACCTTC.

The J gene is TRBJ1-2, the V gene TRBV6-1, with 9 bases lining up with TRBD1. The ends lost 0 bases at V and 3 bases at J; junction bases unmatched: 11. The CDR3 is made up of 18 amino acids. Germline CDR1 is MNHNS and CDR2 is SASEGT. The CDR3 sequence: CASSEAGTGLPRDYGYTF. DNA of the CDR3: TGTGCCAGCAGTGAAGCCGGGACAGGGCTCCCCCGGGACTATGGCTACACCTTC.

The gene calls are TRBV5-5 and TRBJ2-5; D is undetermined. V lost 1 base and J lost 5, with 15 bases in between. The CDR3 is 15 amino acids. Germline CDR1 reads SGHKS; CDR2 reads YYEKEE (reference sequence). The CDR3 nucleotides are TGTGCCAGCAGCTTGATCGCTACCCTCCCGGAGACCCAGTACTTC. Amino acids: CASSLIATLPETQYF.

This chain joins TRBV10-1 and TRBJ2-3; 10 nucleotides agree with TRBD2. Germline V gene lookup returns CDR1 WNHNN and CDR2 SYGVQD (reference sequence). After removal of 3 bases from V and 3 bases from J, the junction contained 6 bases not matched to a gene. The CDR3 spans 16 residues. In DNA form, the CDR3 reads TGCGCCAGCAGTGAAGGGGTAGCGGGGGGTACAGATACGCAGTATTTT. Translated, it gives CASSEGVAGGTDTQYF.

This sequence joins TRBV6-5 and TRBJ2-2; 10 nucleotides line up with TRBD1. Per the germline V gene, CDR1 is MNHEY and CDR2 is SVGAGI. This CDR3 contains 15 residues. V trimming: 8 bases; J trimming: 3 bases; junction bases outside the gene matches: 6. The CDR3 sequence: CASGPTGGYTGELFF. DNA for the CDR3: TGTGCCAGCGGTCCGACAGGGGGCTACACCGGGGAGCTGTTTTTT.

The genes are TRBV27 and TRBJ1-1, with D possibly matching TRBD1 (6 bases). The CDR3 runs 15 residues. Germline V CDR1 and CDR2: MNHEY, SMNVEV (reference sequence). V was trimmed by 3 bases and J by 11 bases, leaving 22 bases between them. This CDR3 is CASSFDQRMTGEAFF. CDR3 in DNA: TGTGCCAGCAGTTTCGACCAACGAATGACAGGAGAGGCTTTCTTT.

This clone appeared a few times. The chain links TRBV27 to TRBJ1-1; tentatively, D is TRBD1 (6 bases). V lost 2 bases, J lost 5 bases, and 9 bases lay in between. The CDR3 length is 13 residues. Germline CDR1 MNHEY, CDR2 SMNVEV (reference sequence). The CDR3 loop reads CASSLTDRTEAFF. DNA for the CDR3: TGTGCCAGCAGTTTAACGGACAGAACTGAAGCTTTCTTT.

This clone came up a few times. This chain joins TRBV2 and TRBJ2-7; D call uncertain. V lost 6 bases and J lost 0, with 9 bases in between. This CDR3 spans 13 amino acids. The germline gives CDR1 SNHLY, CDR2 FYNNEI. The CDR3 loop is CASSPTSSYEQYF. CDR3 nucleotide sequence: TGTGCCAGCAGCCCAACCAGCTCCTACGAGCAGTACTTC. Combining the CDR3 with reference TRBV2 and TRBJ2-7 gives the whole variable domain EPEVTQTPSHQVTQMGQEVILRCVPISNHLYFYWYRQILGQKVEFLVSFYNNEISEKSEIFDDQFSVERPDGSNFTLKIRSTKLEDSAMYFCASSPTSSYEQYFGPGTRLTVT.

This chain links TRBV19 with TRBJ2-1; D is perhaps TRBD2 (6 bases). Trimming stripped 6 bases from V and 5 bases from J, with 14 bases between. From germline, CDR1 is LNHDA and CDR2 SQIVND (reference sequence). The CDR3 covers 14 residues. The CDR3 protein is CASRLAGHNNEQFF. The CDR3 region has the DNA TGTGCCAGTAGACTAGCAGGGCACAACAATGAGCAGTTCTTC.

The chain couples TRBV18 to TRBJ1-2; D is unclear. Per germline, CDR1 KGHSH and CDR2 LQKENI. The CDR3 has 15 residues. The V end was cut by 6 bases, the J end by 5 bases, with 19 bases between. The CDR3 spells CASSKTQNTPYGYTF. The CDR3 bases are TGTGCCAGCTCTAAGACCCAGAACACACCGTATGGCTACACCTTC.

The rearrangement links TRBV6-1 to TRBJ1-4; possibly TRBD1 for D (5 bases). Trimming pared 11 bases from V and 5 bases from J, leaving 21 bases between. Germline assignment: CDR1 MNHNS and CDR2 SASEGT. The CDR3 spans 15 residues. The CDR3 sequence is CAVSYAGTSNEKLFF. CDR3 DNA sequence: TGTGCCGTATCCTATGCCGGGACGTCAAATGAAAAACTGTTTTTT.